The clone carrying this T cell receptor (beta chain) was counted many times. The germline V gene has CDR1 SGHTA and CDR2 FQGNSA. The CDR3 has 17 amino acids. Germline trimming cut 1 base from V and 0 bases from J; bases unmatched to any gene: 8. Amplified TCR beta CDR3 regions derived from RNA transcripts. RT-PCR in the first round (using the HTBI primer set) targeted the TCR CDR3. TCRdb used MiXCR to reprocess the multiplex PCR reads, holding one entry per CDR3 protein. Of about 290,000 distinct CDR3 sequences detected, roughly 13% appear once; the ten largest clones hold roughly 8.2%. The sample comes from a study of T cells in Graves' hyperthyroidism and ophthalmopathy. These patients, aged 18 to 65, had recently diagnosed hyperthyroidism lasting under 2 months.

Sequences were obtained from blood. V usage is TRBV7-2 and J usage is TRBJ2-7; TRBD2 matches at 8 bases. This receptor was taken from a woman aged 40 to 50 with Graves' hyperthyroidism. The CDR3: CASSLEILAATSYEQYF. Here the CDR3 DNA reads TGTGCCAGCAGCTTAGAAATACTAGCGGCCACCTCCTACGAGCAGTACTTC.